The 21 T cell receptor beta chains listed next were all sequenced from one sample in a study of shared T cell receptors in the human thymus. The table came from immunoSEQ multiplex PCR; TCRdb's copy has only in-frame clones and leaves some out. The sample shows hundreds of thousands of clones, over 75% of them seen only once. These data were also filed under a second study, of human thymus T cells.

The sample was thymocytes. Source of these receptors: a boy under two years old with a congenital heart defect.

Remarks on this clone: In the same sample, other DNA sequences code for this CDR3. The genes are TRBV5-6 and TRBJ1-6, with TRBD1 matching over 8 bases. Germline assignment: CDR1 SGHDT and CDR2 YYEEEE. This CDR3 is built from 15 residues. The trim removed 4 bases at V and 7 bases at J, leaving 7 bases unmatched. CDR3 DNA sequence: TGTGCCAGCAGCCCGAGGACAGGGTTAAATTCACCCCTCCACTTT. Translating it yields CASSPRTGLNSPLHF.

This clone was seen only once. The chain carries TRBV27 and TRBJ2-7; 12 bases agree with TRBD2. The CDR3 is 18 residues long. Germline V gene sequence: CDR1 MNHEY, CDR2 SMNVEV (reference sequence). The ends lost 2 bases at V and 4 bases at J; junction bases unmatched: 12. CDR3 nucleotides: TGTGCCAGCAGTTTAGGGCTAGCGGGAGGGCCGGGGCAGTACGAGCAGTACTTC. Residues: CASSLGLAGGPGQYEQYF.

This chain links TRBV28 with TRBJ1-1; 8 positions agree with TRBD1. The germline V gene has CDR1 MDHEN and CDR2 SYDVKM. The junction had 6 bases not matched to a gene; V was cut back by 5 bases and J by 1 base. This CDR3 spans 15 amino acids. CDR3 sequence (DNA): TGTGCCAGCAGTACACCCGGGACAGGGAACACTGAAGCTTTCTTT. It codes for CASSTPGTGNTEAFF.

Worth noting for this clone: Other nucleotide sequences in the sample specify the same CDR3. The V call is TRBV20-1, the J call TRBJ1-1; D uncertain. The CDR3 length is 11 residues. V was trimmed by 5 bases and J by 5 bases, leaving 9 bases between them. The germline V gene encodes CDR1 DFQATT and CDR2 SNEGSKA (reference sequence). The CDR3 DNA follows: TGCAGTGCTGGAGGAGGGACTGAAGCTTTCTTT. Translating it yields CSAGGGTEAFF.

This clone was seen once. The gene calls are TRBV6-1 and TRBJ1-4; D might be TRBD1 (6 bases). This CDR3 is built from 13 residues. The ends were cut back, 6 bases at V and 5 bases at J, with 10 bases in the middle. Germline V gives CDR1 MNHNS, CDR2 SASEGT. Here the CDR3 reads CASRGQGNEKLFF. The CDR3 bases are TGTGCCAGCAGGGGCCAGGGGAATGAAAAACTGTTTTTT.

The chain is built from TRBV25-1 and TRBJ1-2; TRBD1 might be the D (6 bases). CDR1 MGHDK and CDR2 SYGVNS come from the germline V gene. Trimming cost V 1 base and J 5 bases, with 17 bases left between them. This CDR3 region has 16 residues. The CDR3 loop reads CASSEWEGGPGYGYTF. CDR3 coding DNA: TGTGCCAGCAGTGAATGGGAGGGGGGGCCAGGATATGGCTACACCTTC.

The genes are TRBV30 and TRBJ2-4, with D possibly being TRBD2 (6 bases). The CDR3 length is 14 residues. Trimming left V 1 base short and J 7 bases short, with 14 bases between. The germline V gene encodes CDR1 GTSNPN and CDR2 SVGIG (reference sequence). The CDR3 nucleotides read TGTGCCTGGAGTGGCGGGACCTATTGGAACATTCAGTACTTC. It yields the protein CAWSGGTYWNIQYF.

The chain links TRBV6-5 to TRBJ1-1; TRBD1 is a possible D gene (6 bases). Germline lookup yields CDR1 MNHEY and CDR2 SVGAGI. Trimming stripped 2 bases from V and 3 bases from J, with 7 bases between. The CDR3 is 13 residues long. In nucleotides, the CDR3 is TGTGCCAGCAGTTACAAGGGGGACACTGAAGCTTTCTTT. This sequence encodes CASSYKGDTEAFF.

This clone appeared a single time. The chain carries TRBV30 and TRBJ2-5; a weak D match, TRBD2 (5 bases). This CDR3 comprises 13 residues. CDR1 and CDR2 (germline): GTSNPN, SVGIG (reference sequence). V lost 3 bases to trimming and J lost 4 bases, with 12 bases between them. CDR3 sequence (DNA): TGTGCCTGGAGAGCTGGTCTAGCAGAGACCCAGTACTTC. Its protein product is CAWRAGLAETQYF.

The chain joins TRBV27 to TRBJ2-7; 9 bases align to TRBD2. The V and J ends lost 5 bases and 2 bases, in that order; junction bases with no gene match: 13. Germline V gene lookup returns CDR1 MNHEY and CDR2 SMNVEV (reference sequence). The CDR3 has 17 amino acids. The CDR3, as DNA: TGTGCCAGCAGTCCCCCCCTGAGTCGCGGGGGGGCCTACGAGCAGTACTTC. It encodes CASSPPLSRGGAYEQYF.

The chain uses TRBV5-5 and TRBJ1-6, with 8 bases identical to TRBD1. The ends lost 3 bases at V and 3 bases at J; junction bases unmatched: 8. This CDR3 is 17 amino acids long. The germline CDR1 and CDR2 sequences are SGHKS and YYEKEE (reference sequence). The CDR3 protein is CASSSTGTGGYNSPLHF. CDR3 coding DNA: TGTGCCAGCAGCTCGACCGGGACAGGAGGCTATAATTCACCCCTCCACTTT. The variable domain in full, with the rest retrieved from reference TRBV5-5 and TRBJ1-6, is DAGVTQSPTHLIKTRGQQVTLRCSPISGHKSVSWYQQVLGQGPQFIFQYYEKEERGRGNFPDRFSARQFPNYSSELNVNALLLGDSALYLCASSSTGTGGYNSPLHFGNGTRLTVT.

CDR3 nucleotides: TGTGCCAGCAGCTTGGGTGGGACACAACCCGAAGCTTTCTTT. Its protein is CASSLGGTQPEAFF. The V and J genes are TRBV5-5 and TRBJ1-1; D might be TRBD1 (6 bases). Germline CDR1 and CDR2: SGHKS and YYEKEE (reference sequence). This CDR3 has 14 residues. Trimming left V 0 bases short and J 8 bases short, with 14 bases between.

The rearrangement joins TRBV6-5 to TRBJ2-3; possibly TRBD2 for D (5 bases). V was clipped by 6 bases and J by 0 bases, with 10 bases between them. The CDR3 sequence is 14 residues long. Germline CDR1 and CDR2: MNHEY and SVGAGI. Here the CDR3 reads CASSPPSSTDTQYF. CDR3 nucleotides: TGTGCCAGCAGCCCCCCTAGCAGCACAGATACGCAGTATTTT.

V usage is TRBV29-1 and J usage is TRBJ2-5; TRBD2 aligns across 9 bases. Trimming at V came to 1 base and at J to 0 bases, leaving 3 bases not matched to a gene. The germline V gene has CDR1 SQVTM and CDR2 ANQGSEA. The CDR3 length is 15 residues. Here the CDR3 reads CSVEGGGGYQETQYF. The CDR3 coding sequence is TGCAGCGTTGAAGGCGGGGGGGGGTACCAAGAGACCCAGTACTTC.

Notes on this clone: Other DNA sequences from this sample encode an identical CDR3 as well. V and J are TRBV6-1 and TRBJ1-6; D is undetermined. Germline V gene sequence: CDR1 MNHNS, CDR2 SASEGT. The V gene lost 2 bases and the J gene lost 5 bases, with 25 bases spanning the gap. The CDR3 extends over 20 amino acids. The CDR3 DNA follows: TGTGCCAGCAGTGAAAACGGGAGGGAGAGGACGGTACATAATAATTCACCCCTCCACTTT. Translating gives CASSENGRERTVHNNSPLHF.

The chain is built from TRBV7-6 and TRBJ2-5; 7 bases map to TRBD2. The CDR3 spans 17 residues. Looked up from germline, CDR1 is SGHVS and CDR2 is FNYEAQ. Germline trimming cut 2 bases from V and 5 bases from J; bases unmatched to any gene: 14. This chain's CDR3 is CASSLISLAEPRETQYF. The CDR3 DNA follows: TGTGCCAGCAGCTTAATATCTCTAGCGGAGCCCCGGGAGACCCAGTACTTC.

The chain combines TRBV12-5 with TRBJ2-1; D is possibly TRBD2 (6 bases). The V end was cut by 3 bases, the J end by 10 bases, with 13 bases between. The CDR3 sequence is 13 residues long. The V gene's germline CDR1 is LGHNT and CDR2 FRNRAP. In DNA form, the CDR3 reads TGTGCTAGTGGTTTCGGCGGGAACAGGGAGCAGTTCTTC. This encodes CASGFGGNREQFF.

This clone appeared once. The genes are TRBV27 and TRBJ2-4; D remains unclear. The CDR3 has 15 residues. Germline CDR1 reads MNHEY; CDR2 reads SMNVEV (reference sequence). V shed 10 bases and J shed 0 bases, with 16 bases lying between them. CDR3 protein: CATPGRFLAKNIQYF. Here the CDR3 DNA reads TGTGCCACCCCTGGGCGCTTTTTAGCCAAAAACATTCAGTACTTC.

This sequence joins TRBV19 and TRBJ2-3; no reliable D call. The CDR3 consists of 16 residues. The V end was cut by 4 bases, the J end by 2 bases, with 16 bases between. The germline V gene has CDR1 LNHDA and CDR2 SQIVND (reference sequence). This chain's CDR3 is CASSSPLVGDTDTQYF. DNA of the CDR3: TGTGCCAGTAGTAGCCCACTTGTGGGCGACACAGATACGCAGTATTTT.

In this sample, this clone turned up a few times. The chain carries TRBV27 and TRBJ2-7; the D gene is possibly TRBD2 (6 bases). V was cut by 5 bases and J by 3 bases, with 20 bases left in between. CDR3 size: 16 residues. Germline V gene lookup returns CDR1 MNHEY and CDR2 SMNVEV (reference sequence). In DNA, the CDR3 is TGTGCCAGCAGTCCCCGGGGGTGGGGTGAGAACTACGAGCAGTACTTC. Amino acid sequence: CASSPRGWGENYEQYF.

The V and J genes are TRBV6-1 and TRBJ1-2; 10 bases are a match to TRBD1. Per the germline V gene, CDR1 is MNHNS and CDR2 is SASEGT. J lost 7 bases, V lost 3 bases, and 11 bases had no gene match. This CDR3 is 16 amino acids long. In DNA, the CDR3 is TGTGCCAGCAGTGATATGCGACAGGGGGCTCCCTTTGGCTACACCTTC. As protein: CASSDMRQGAPFGYTF.